This TCR beta chain stems from a study of T cell responses to AZD1222 COVID-19 vaccine. V lost 1 base and J lost 2; bases outside the gene matches: 5. The CDR3 covers 16 residues. Germline V CDR1 and CDR2: SGHTA, FQGNSA. Some clones are missing from TCRdb's copy, which holds only in-frame ones; the method was immunoSEQ multiplex PCR. The sample has more than 150,000 clones, roughly 93% seen once. The sequencing used peripheral blood, collected on day 0 of AZD1222 vaccination. This TCR was sampled from an adult in good health. The gene calls are TRBV7-2 and TRBJ1-2; the match to TRBD1 covers 9 bases. CDR3 nucleotide sequence: TGTGCCAGCAGCTTAGTCGGGACAGGGATAAACTATGGCTACACCTTC. Translation: CASSLVGTGINYGYTF.